Following are 5 T cell receptor beta chains from one sample sequenced in a study of vaccination and CD4 T cells after COVID-19 (dated by TCRdb to 2021 to 2024). The sample's time point label, decoded: late sampling 161 to 241 days after vaccination in a few convalescent patients. Library preparation used PCR. Sequencer: Illumina iSeq 100. TCRdb passed the public sequencing reads through fastp at Q25 and MiXCR, retaining productive beta sequences. Identical CDR3 proteins give one entry, which carries the most common genes and DNA. The sample records about 36,000 distinct CDR3 sequences, approximately 40% of which are singletons. The ten largest clonotypes hold 5% to 6.5% of the sample. The sequences come from CD4+ T cells from blood, collected about 7 months after SARS-CoV-2 vaccination. These receptors all stem from a human donor who had recovered from COVID-19.

This chain uses TRBV6-4 with TRBJ2-7, with D uncertain. The CDR3 runs 14 residues. CDR1 and CDR2 (germline): MRHNA, SNTAGT. With 4 bases removed from V and 1 base from J, the gap between germline ends came to 11 bases. The CDR3 region has the DNA TGTGCCAGCAGTGTAGGTGTTGGGTCCTACGAGCAGTACTTC. It encodes CASSVGVGSYEQYF.

V gene TRBV12-3 or TRBV12-4 combines with J gene TRBJ2-5; D possibly corresponds to TRBD2 (6 bases). The CDR3 consists of 14 residues. V shed 3 bases and J shed 4 bases, with 12 bases lying between them. DNA of the CDR3: TGTGCCAGCAGTTTCCGGCAGGGAGGAGAGACCCAGTACTTC. Amino acids: CASSFRQGGETQYF.

V is TRBV6-1 and J is TRBJ1-5; no clear D. This CDR3 region has 13 residues. Trimming cost V 4 bases and J 5 bases, with 9 bases left between them. From germline, CDR1 is MNHNS and CDR2 SASEGT. CDR3 sequence (DNA): TGTGCCAGCAGTGTCACGAGAGATCAGCCCCAGCATTTT. Residues: CASSVTRDQPQHF.

This clonotype was detected a few times. V usage is TRBV7-2 and J usage is TRBJ2-5; D perhaps matches TRBD2 (5 bases). V was cut by 5 bases and J by 4 bases, with 17 bases left in between. CDR1 SGHTA and CDR2 FQGNSA come from the germline V gene. The CDR3 contains 15 residues. The CDR3 is CASSNTPTSLETQYF. The CDR3 DNA follows: TGTGCCAGCAGCAACACCCCTACTAGTTTAGAGACCCAGTACTTC.

The chain uses TRBV4-2 and TRBJ2-3; D not resolved. Trimming removed 0 bases at V and 3 bases at J, with 10 bases between. Germline V gene data show CDR1 as LGHNA and CDR2 as YNFKEQ. The CDR3 length is 15 residues. The chain's CDR3 is CASSQDGQRTDTQYF. The CDR3 region has the DNA TGTGCCAGCAGCCAAGATGGGCAGCGAACAGATACGCAGTATTTT.